The entry below gives a single T cell receptor (beta chain) sequence along with its context. Its antigen is not known. Looked up from germline, CDR1 is WNHNN and CDR2 is SYGVQD (reference sequence). CDR3 size: 13 residues. V lost 4 bases and J lost 7, with 11 bases in between. This table comes from immunoSEQ multiplex PCR, and its TCRdb copy is limited to in-frame clones, with some not included. The sample records about 96,000 clones, 80% to 90% being singletons. The sample is drawn from a study of T cell responses to AZD1222 COVID-19 vaccine. Points from the study as a whole: Spike-specific TCR breadth and depth went up after people got two AZD1222 doses. The repertoires were collected only after the peak T cell response. Among spike-specific TCRs, nearly half reportedly target unmutated variant regions.

The chain employs TRBV10-1 and TRBJ1-5; D remains unclear. The source is an adult in good health. The sequencing used peripheral blood, collected on day 0 of AZD1222 vaccination. The CDR3 here is CASSVWGRQPQHF. Here the CDR3 DNA reads TGCGCCAGCAGTGTGTGGGGTCGGCAGCCCCAGCATTTT.